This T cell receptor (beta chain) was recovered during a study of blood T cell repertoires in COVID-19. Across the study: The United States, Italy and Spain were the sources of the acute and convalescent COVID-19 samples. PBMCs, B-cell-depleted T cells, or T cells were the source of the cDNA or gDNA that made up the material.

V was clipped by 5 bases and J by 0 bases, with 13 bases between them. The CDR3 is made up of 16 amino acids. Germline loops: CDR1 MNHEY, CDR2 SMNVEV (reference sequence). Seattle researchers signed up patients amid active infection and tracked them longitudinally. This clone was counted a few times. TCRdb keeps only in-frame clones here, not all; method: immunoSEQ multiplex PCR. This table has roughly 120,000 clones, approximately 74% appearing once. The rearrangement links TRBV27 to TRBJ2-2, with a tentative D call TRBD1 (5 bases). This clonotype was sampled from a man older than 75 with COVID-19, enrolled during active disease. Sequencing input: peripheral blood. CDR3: CASSPRTRPNTGELFF. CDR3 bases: TGTGCCAGCAGTCCCCGGACAAGACCGAACACCGGGGAGCTGTTTTTT.